The 2 T cell receptor beta chains below all came from one sample that was sequenced in a study of beta chain features in type 1 diabetes. Study-wide findings and caveats: Across all four CD4+ subsets, people with type 1 diabetes showed modestly shorter TCRB CDR3s.

The sequenced template was cDNA made from the entire isolated RNA. The table came from immunoSEQ multiplex PCR; TCRdb's copy has only in-frame clones and leaves some out. Seen here are 100,000 to 150,000 clones, approximately 10% observed once, and the top ten hold over 0.6%. These receptors lack a known antigen. Sequencing was performed on central memory CD4+ T cells from blood. The receptors originated from a man aged 25-45 years with type 1 diabetes.

The V gene is TRBV27, the J gene TRBJ2-5; D is perhaps TRBD2 (5 bases). This CDR3 is 16 amino acids long. Germline assignment: CDR1 MNHEY and CDR2 SMNVEV (reference sequence). The ends were cut back, 6 bases at V and 4 bases at J, with 21 bases in the middle. CDR3 sequence: CASRKNLLAHGETQYF. DNA of the CDR3: TGTGCCAGCAGGAAAAACCTTCTAGCCCACGGAGAGACCCAGTACTTC.

This chain links TRBV6-5 with TRBJ2-7; TRBD1 matches at 7 bases. This CDR3 region has 15 residues. Germline CDR1 reads MNHEY; CDR2 reads SVGAGI. Trimming cost V 5 bases and J 2 bases; bases outside gene matches: 9. DNA of the CDR3: TGTGCCAGCAGTCCGCGACAGGGTGGCCCCTACGAGCAGTACTTC. Its translation is CASSPRQGGPYEQYF.